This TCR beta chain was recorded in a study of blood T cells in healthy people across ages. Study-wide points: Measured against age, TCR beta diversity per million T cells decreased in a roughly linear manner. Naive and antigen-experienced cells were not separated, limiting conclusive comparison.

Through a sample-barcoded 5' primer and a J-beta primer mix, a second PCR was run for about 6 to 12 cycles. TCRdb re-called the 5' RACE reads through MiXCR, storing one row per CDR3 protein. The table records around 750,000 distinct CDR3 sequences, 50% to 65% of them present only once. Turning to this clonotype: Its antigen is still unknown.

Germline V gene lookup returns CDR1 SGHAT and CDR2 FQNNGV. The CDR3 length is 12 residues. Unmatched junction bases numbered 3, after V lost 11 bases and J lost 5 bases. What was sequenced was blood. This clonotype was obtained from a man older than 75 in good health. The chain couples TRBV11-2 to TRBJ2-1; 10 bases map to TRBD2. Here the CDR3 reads CAVGLADNEQFF. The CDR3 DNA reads TGTGCCGTAGGACTAGCGGACAATGAGCAGTTCTTC.